The next 13 T cell receptor beta chains were all read from a single sample in a study of T cell responses to AZD1222 COVID-19 vaccine (dated by TCRdb to the early 2020s). Library generation was performed with the immunoSEQ multiplex PCR assay. What TCRdb holds here is the immuneACCESS table cut down to in-frame rearrangements. Part of the clones is not present; checked against another copy, under half of the missing clones reflect an unresolved V gene, and the others are unexplained. Counted in this sample were around 140,000 clones; approximately 86% of them appeared once. The top ten constitute under 5.5% of the sample. Explained via the paper, the time point label denotes: about 28 days (+/-7) after the second vaccine dose. The treatment or condition tag for this specimen amounts to: meningococcal conjugate vaccine given as trial control. The starting material was peripheral blood, obtained 28 days after the second dose of the MenACWY control vaccine. The receptors were sampled from an adult who received the MenACWY meningococcal vaccine as a control.

The chain is built from TRBV27 and TRBJ2-3; D is perhaps TRBD1 or TRBD2 (5 bases each). CDR1 is MNHEY, CDR2 SMNVEV, per germline (reference sequence). The CDR3 sequence is 15 residues long. Trimming pared 5 bases from V and 1 base from J, leaving 13 bases between. This CDR3 is CASSGGEARTDTQYF. CDR3 nucleotide sequence: TGTGCCAGCAGTGGGGGAGAGGCACGCACAGATACGCAGTATTTT.

The J gene is TRBJ2-7, the V gene TRBV27; a possible D gene is TRBD1 (6 bases). The CDR3 covers 14 residues. V was cut by 2 bases and J by 2 bases, with 10 bases left in between. The V gene's germline CDR1 is MNHEY and CDR2 SMNVEV (reference sequence). CDR3 protein: CASSLEQGTYEQYF. Here the CDR3 DNA reads TGTGCCAGCAGTTTAGAACAGGGTACCTACGAGCAGTACTTC.

The chain links TRBV9 to TRBJ2-1; TRBD2 aligns across 10 bases. Germline-derived CDR1 and CDR2 are SGDLS and YYNGEE. The CDR3 is 14 residues long. V shed 4 bases and J 8 bases; nucleotides not matched to a gene: 6. The CDR3 loop is CASSPSGRTDEQFF. CDR3 in DNA: TGTGCCAGCAGCCCTAGCGGGAGAACAGATGAGCAGTTCTTC.

The V gene is TRBV5-5, the J gene TRBJ1-1, with TRBD1 as a possible D gene (5 bases). This CDR3 contains 14 residues. The V end lost 3 bases, the J end lost 0 bases, and 9 bases lay between the germline ends. Looked up from germline, CDR1 is SGHKS and CDR2 is YYEKEE (reference sequence). DNA for the CDR3: TGTGCCAGCAGCTCCAGGGCTATGAACACTGAAGCTTTCTTT. Protein product: CASSSRAMNTEAFF.

This chain joins TRBV19 and TRBJ2-1; D might be TRBD2 (6 bases). The CDR3 runs 15 residues. The V end was cut by 3 bases, the J end by 2 bases, with 11 bases between. Germline CDR1 is LNHDA and CDR2 is SQIVND (reference sequence). The CDR3: CASSIDERAYNEQFF. CDR3 bases: TGTGCCAGTAGTATTGATGAGCGGGCCTACAATGAGCAGTTCTTC.

V usage is TRBV6-5 and J usage is TRBJ1-5, with D uncertain. V was cut by 2 bases and J by 1 base, with 9 bases left in between. There are 15 residues in the CDR3. Germline V gene data show CDR1 as MNHEY and CDR2 as SVGAGI. CDR3 nucleotides: TGTGCCAGCAGTTACGAGGGAGGGAGCAATCAGCCCCAGCATTTT. As protein: CASSYEGGSNQPQHF.

The chain joins TRBV5-6 to TRBJ1-6; D is unresolved. V shed 0 bases and J shed 6 bases, with 13 bases lying between them. This CDR3 is 16 amino acids long. The germline V gene has CDR1 SGHDT and CDR2 YYEEEE. CDR3 residues: CASSLVLMGGNSPLHF. In DNA, the CDR3 is TGTGCCAGCAGCTTGGTTTTAATGGGAGGTAATTCACCCCTCCACTTT. Using reference TRBV5-6 and TRBJ1-6 for the parts outside the CDR3, the full variable domain is DAGVTQSPTHLIKTRGQQVTLRCSPKSGHDTVSWYQQALGQGPQFIFQYYEEEERQRGNFPDRFSGHQFPNYSSELNVNALLLGDSALYLCASSLVLMGGNSPLHFGNGTRLTVT.

This clone occurred a few times. This chain uses TRBV7-9 with TRBJ1-3; D call uncertain. The V and J ends lost 5 bases and 0 bases respectively, with 20 bases between them. There are 18 residues in the CDR3. Germline V gene lookup returns CDR1 SEHNR and CDR2 FQNEAQ (reference sequence). The CDR3 loop reads CASSPRAFSLSSGNTIYF. The CDR3 region has the DNA TGTGCCAGCAGCCCGCGGGCCTTTTCTTTGAGCTCTGGAAACACCATATATTTT.

This rearrangement joins TRBV12-3 or TRBV12-4 to TRBJ2-1, with D possibly being TRBD2 (5 bases). This CDR3 has 11 residues. V lost 4 bases, J lost 9 bases, and 7 bases lay in between. The CDR3 loop is CASSYRGEQFF. The CDR3 nucleotides read TGTGCCAGCAGTTACCGGGGTGAGCAGTTCTTC.

J is TRBJ1-5 and V is TRBV7-9; a weak D match, TRBD1 (6 bases). Germline V gene data show CDR1 as SEHNR and CDR2 as FQNEAQ (reference sequence). V lost 3 bases and J 0 bases, leaving 21 bases between the germline ends. This CDR3 comprises 19 residues. The CDR3 spells CASSFTSGAGAYSNQPQHF. The CDR3 nucleotides are TGTGCCAGCAGCTTCACGTCCGGTGCAGGGGCATATAGCAATCAGCCCCAGCATTTT. Looking up the rest from reference TRBV7-9 and TRBJ1-5 gives the full variable domain: DTGVSQNPRHKITKRGQNVTFRCDPISEHNRLYWYRQTLGQGPEFLTYFQNEAQLEKSRLLSDRFSAERPKGSFSTLEIQRTEQGDSAMYLCASSFTSGAGAYSNQPQHFGDGTRLSIL.

CDR3 sequence reads: CASNPDRGQQFF. In nucleotides, the CDR3 is TGTGCCAGCAACCCTGACAGGGGTCAGCAGTTCTTC. The rearrangement joins TRBV12-3 or TRBV12-4 to TRBJ2-1; TRBD1 matches 8 bases. Trimming took 7 bases from V and 11 from J; bases not matched to a gene: 7. CDR3 length equals 12 residues.

This rearrangement joins TRBV5-1 to TRBJ1-1, with D perhaps matching TRBD1 (6 bases). V was pared by 1 base and J by 5 bases, with 21 bases between. CDR1 is SGHRS and CDR2 is YFSETQ in the germline V gene. CDR3 size: 17 residues. The CDR3, as DNA: TGCGCCAGCAGCTTGACCCCGTCTGGGGGGGCGCGGACTGAAGCTTTCTTT. This codes for CASSLTPSGGARTEAFF.

The chain recombines TRBV12-3 or TRBV12-4 with TRBJ2-3; D is unclear. V was cut by 2 bases and J by 3 bases, with 6 bases left in between. The CDR3 totals 13 residues. The CDR3 region has the DNA TGTGCCAGCAGTTTATCCGGGACAGATACGCAGTATTTT. Protein product: CASSLSGTDTQYF.